A selection of T cell receptor beta chains follows, all from one sample in a study of blood T cells in healthy people across ages. TCRdb re-analysed the 5' RACE reads in MiXCR, keeping a single row per CDR3 protein. In the table there are around 1,600,000 distinct CDR3 sequences, approximately 43% of which are singletons. The specimen sequenced was blood. The receptors originated from a woman between 18 and 29 years old in good health. Each CDR3 is given with its conserved first and last residue. Each record gives: CDR3 protein, J gene, D gene, V gene. The D gene is left open where the match is weak.

CASSSYRGENIQYF	TRBJ2-4	TRBD1	TRBV5-1
CSARQAGGADTQYF	TRBJ2-3	TRBD2	TRBV20-1
CASSLSLALYEQYF	TRBJ2-7	NA	TRBV7-9
CASGPGGQETQYF	NA	TRBD2	TRBV6-6
CASSQDLGQGARGTQYF	TRBJ2-5	TRBD1	TRBV4-3
CSASSDSHGYTF	TRBJ1-2	NA	TRBV20-1
CASSLGNSYTQYF	TRBJ2-3	NA	TRBV12-3/TRBV12-4
CASRPQFASYGYTF	TRBJ1-2	NA	TRBV5-6
CASSYQGRSNYGYTF	TRBJ1-2	NA	TRBV6-5
CASSQDRGTQPQHF	TRBJ1-5	TRBD1	TRBV4-3
CASSSKIQQYF	TRBJ2-5	NA	TRBV7-2
CSVETSSSGTQYF	TRBJ2-5	NA	TRBV29-1
CASRDRWNYGYTF	TRBJ1-2	NA	TRBV27
CSACRVVKNIQYF	TRBJ2-4	NA	TRBV20-1
CASSDWGKNNEQFF	TRBJ2-1	NA	TRBV6-2/TRBV6-3
CASSFVVGVGDEQYF	NA	NA	TRBV5-1
CASSLNAADTYEQYF	TRBJ2-7	NA	TRBV18
CASSQGGLLGADTQYF	TRBJ2-3	NA	TRBV4-3
CASSSRGGASYNEQFF	TRBJ2-1	TRBD2	TRBV7-3
CSPIYNEQYF	TRBJ2-7	NA	TRBV20-1
CASSLRTGVTYEQYF	TRBJ2-7	NA	TRBV12-3/TRBV12-4
CASSPPQGYKNIQYF	TRBJ2-4	TRBD1	TRBV7-2
CASSHNGGQYGYTF	TRBJ1-2	TRBD1	TRBV11-2
CASSLRERYEQYF	TRBJ2-7	TRBD2	TRBV7-2
CAISEYGTSGYNEQFF	TRBJ2-1	TRBD2	TRBV10-3
CASSLEASNTGELFF	TRBJ2-2	NA	TRBV5-1
CASSLLGRFDEQYF	NA	TRBD2	TRBV27
CSAPRGSSGYNEQFF	TRBJ2-1	NA	TRBV20-1
CASSPIDRGLNTEAFF	TRBJ1-1	TRBD1	TRBV4-3
CASGREEYNEQFF	TRBJ2-1	NA	TRBV4-3
CATSSRRSPLHF	TRBJ1-6	NA	TRBV15
CASSSIWGVNTEAFF	TRBJ1-1	NA	TRBV12-3/TRBV12-4
CSASRRAGVYNEQFF	TRBJ2-1	TRBD2	TRBV20-1
CATSRDRGLNYEQYF	NA	NA	TRBV15
CASSQDDRGRNIQYF	TRBJ2-4	TRBD1	TRBV4-2
CSVARPRDGTYNEQFF	TRBJ2-1	NA	TRBV20-1
CASMLVSGIPQETQYF	NA	TRBD2	TRBV5-1
CASSAGDQARGYTF	TRBJ1-2	NA	TRBV5-1
CASSHLERAVRADTQYF	TRBJ2-3	NA	TRBV12-3/TRBV12-4
CASSSGQGRDTQYF	TRBJ2-3	TRBD1	TRBV12-3/TRBV12-4
CVSSQEEQNPFYEQYF	TRBJ2-7	NA	TRBV4-1
CASSGPIEQDF	TRBJ2-7	NA	TRBV25-1
CSARDKGLAGATDTQYF	TRBJ2-3	TRBD2	TRBV20-1
CASSSRRGKNIQYF	TRBJ2-4	NA	TRBV7-2
CSVFTLRAQYF	TRBJ2-3	NA	TRBV29-1
CASSLEGSGSSYNEQYF	NA	NA	TRBV7-2
CASSLPDRAIEKLFF	TRBJ1-4	TRBD1	TRBV7-9
CSARGLRTGNYGYTF	TRBJ1-2	TRBD1	TRBV20-1
CASSHGTGTYGYTF	TRBJ1-2	NA	TRBV13
CASSTDGSNYGYTF	TRBJ1-2	NA	TRBV6-5
CASSLAISGNTIYF	TRBJ1-3	NA	TRBV28
CAWSLDSREKLFF	TRBJ1-4	NA	TRBV30
CASNRGAYSYNEQYF	TRBJ2-7	TRBD1	TRBV3-1
CASSFFTSGADTQYF	TRBJ2-3	TRBD2	TRBV7-2
CASSLAHVGSQPQHF	TRBJ1-5	NA	TRBV7-2
CSAGQPTDGYTF	TRBJ1-2	TRBD1	TRBV29-1
CASSPEGGHTDTQYF	TRBJ2-3	NA	TRBV4-2
CASSEARAGGYEQYF	TRBJ2-7	NA	TRBV6-1
CASRSGVGYEQYF	TRBJ2-7	NA	TRBV27
CASSLQGTSNQPQHF	TRBJ1-5	NA	TRBV5-5